This TCR beta chain was sequenced in a study of cytomegalovirus exposure and HLA in healthy donors. The ends were cut back, 0 bases at V and 1 base at J, with 6 bases in the middle. The CDR3 loop spans 14 amino acids. Per germline, CDR1 LNHNV and CDR2 YYDKDF (reference sequence). The PCR made use of 60 Vbeta and 13 Jbeta primers. Some clones are missing from TCRdb's copy, which holds only in-frame ones; the method was immunoSEQ multiplex PCR. This sample yields 100,000 to 120,000 clones, of which around 85% are seen a single time; about 1.7% belongs to the top ten. On this clone: Other DNA sequences in this sample translate to the same CDR3.

The sequenced sample was PBMCs. This TCR came from a man aged 40-50 years in good health and CMV-seronegative. The chain carries TRBV15 and TRBJ1-1; D is possibly TRBD1 (5 bases). In DNA form, the CDR3 reads TGTGCCACCAGCAGAGATAGGGGGAACACTGAAGCTTTCTTT. It translates to CATSRDRGNTEAFF. Complete variable domain (other parts from reference TRBV15 and TRBJ1-1): DAMVIQNPRYQVTQFGKPVTLSCSQTLNHNVMYWYQQKSSQAPKLLFHYYDKDFNNEADTPDNFQSRRPNTSFCFLDIRSPGLGDTAMYLCATSRDRGNTEAFFGQGTRLTVV.